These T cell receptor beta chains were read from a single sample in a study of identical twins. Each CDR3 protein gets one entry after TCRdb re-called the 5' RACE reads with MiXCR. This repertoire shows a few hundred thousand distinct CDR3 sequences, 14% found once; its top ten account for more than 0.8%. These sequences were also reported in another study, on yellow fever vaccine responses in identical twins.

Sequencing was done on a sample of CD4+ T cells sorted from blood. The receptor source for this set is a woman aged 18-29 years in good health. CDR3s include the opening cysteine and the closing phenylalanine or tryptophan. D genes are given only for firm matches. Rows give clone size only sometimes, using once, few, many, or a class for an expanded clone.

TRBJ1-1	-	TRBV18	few	CASSPPTVNLRTEVFF	TGTGCCAGCTCACCACCGACGGTCAACTTACGCACTGAAGTTTTCTTT
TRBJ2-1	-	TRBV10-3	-	CATVATGGASYNEQFF	TGTGCCACCGTTGCCACAGGGGGGGCTTCCTACAATGAGCAGTTCTTC
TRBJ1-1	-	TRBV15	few	CATSKEGYTEAFF	TGTGCCACCAGCAAGGAGGGGTACACTGAAGCTTTCTTT
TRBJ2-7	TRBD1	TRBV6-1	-	CASSLGTGKPYEQYF	TGTGCCAGCAGTCTCGGGACAGGGAAACCCTACGAGCAGTACTTC
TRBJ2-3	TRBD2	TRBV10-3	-	CAISLGLAGDTQYF	TGTGCCATCAGCCTAGGGCTAGCGGGTGATACGCAGTATTTT
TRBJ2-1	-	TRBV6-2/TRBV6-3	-	CASRGSGSKTSEQFF	TGTGCCAGCAGAGGGAGCGGGTCCAAAACGTCCGAGCAGTTCTTC
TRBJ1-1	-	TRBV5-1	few	CASSSDSVNTEAFF	TGCGCCAGCAGTTCGGACAGTGTGAACACTGAAGCTTTCTTT
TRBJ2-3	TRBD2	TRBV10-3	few	CAISERLAGPPTDTQYF	TGTGCCATCAGTGAACGATTAGCGGGACCACCCACAGATACGCAGTATTTT
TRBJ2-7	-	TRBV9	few	CASTKMYEQYF	TGTGCCAGCACGAAGATGTACGAGCAGTACTTC
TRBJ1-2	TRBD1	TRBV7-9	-	CASSPHGTGAYGYTF	TGTGCCAGCAGCCCGCACGGGACAGGGGCCTATGGCTACACCTTC
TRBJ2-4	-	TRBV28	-	CASSLGTLAKNIQYF	TGTGCCAGCAGTTTGGGCACTCTAGCCAAAAACATTCAGTACTTC
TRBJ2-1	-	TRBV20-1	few	CSAYGVAAGAEQFF	TGCAGTGCTTATGGGGTAGCGGCAGGGGCTGAGCAGTTCTTC
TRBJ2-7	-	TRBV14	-	CASSRDLRRYEQYF	TGTGCCAGCAGCCGGGATCTCCGCAGGTACGAGCAGTACTTC
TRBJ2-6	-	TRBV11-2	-	CASSYDMTVSGANVLTF	TGTGCCAGCAGCTATGATATGACGGTCTCTGGGGCCAACGTCCTGACTTTC
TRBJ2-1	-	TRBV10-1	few	CASSYGIGYNEQFF	TGCGCCAGCAGCTACGGGATAGGATACAATGAGCAGTTCTTC
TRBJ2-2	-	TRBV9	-	CASNGGLNTGELFF	TGTGCCAGCAATGGGGGCCTGAACACCGGGGAGCTGTTTTTT
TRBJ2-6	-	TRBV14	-	CASSHAGTGANVLTF	TGTGCCAGCAGCCATGCAGGGACTGGGGCCAACGTCCTGACTTTC
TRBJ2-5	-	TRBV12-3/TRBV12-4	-	CASSPQRGRPAETQYF	TGTGCCAGCAGCCCGCAGAGAGGGCGACCGGCAGAGACCCAGTACTTC
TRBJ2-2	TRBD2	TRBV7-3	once	CASSLITGGSGELFF	TGTGCCAGCAGCTTAATTACGGGGGGATCCGGGGAGCTGTTTTTT
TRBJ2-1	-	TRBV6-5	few	CASSLRGDVYNEQFF	TGTGCCAGCAGTTTGCGGGGCGACGTTTACAATGAGCAGTTCTTC
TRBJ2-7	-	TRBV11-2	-	CASSSPLTNHEQYF	TGTGCCAGCAGCTCCCCCTTAACCAACCACGAGCAGTACTTC
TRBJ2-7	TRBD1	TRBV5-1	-	CASSLGTGKDYEQYF	TGCGCCAGCAGCTTGGGGACAGGGAAGGACTACGAGCAGTACTTC
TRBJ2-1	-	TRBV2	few	CASSEGRQFF	TGTGCCAGCAGTGAGGGGAGACAGTTCTTC
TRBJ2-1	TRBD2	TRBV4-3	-	CASSQDTPSGRDEQFF	TGCGCCAGCAGCCAAGATACTCCTAGCGGGAGGGATGAGCAGTTCTTC
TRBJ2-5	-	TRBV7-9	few	CASSLVAPETQYF	TGTGCCAGCAGCTTAGTGGCCCCGGAGACCCAGTACTTC
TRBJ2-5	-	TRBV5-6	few	CASSLGPTIYRHQETQYF	TGTGCCAGCAGCCTGGGACCTACCATTTACAGACACCAAGAGACCCAGTACTTC
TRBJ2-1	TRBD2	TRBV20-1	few	CSARLAGGVEQFF	TGCAGTGCTAGACTAGCGGGAGGGGTTGAGCAGTTCTTC
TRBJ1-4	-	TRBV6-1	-	CASSEDRAFEKLFF	TGTGCCAGCAGTGAAGACAGGGCCTTTGAAAAACTGTTTTTT
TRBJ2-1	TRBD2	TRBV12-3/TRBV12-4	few	CASSLWGVGGNEQFF	TGTGCCAGCAGTTTATGGGGGGTCGGGGGGAATGAGCAGTTCTTC
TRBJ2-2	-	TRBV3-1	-	CASSLGFSGELFF	TGTGCCAGCAGCCTGGGATTTTCCGGGGAGCTGTTTTTT
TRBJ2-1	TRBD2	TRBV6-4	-	CASSGGQLAGPSYNEQFF	TGTGCCAGCAGTGGGGGTCAACTAGCGGGACCCTCCTACAATGAGCAGTTCTTC
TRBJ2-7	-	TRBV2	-	CASNTETYEQYF	TGTGCCAGCAACACGGAAACCTACGAGCAGTACTTC
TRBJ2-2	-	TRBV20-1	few	CSARLTGTGTGELFF	TGCAGTGCTAGACTTACGGGGACGGGGACCGGGGAGCTGTTTTTT
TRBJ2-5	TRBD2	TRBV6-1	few	CASSEAPPGLAGGETQYF	TGTGCCAGCAGTGAAGCGCCTCCCGGGCTAGCGGGGGGTGAGACCCAGTACTTC
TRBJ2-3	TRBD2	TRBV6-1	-	CASTSGRLAGGGWYF	TGTGCCAGCACCTCGGGCCGACTAGCGGGGGGCGGGTGGTATTTT
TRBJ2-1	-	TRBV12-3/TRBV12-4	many	CASSLSQYNEQFF	TGTGCCAGCAGTTTGAGCCAATACAATGAGCAGTTCTTC
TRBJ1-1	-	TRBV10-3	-	CAISLSEGTEAFF	TGTGCCATCAGTTTATCAGAAGGCACTGAAGCTTTCTTT
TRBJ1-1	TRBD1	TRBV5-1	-	CASSQQGLGTEAFF	TGCGCCAGCAGCCAACAGGGGCTGGGCACTGAAGCTTTCTTT
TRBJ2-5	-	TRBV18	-	CASSPSMTGQETQYF	TGTGCCAGCTCACCATCGATGACAGGCCAAGAGACCCAGTACTTC
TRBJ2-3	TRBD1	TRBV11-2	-	CASSLRQGIDTQYF	TGTGCCAGCAGCTTGCGACAGGGGATAGATACGCAGTATTTT
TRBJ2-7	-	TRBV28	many	CASSLKPFSYEQYF	TGTGCCAGCAGTTTAAAACCGTTCTCCTACGAGCAGTACTTC
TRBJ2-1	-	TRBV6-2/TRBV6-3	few	CASRLDPEVGNEQFF	TGTGCCAGCCGATTGGACCCGGAGGTTGGGAATGAGCAGTTCTTC
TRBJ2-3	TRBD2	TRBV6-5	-	CASSYAREVTQYF	TGTGCCAGCAGTTACGCGCGGGAGGTCACGCAGTATTTT
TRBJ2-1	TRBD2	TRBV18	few	CASLPSGSRLEDEQFF	TGTGCCAGCCTACCTAGCGGGAGTCGGTTGGAGGATGAGCAGTTCTTC
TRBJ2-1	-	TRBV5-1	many	CASSFGVEGNEQFF	TGCGCCAGCAGCTTCGGGGTAGAGGGCAATGAGCAGTTCTTC
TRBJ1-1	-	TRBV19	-	CASSIGSVHTEAFF	TGTGCCAGTAGTATAGGTAGCGTTCACACTGAAGCTTTCTTT